The subject of this entry is one T cell receptor beta chain. Relative to the germline gene, one junction end is altered; a read error may explain this. The library came from three nested PCR rounds adapted from ARM-PCR protocols. TCRdb processed the multiplex PCR reads anew with MiXCR; each CDR3 protein has one entry. Of some 100,000 distinct CDR3 sequences listed, roughly 60% were seen once; the top ten hold roughly 19%. This sample is drawn from a study of tumor and adjacent non-tumor tissue in lung cancer. Study at large: Samples averaged roughly 4.2 million productive TCRbeta reads each.

The template was RNA from unsorted bulk tissue. Distant lung tissue was collected more than 3 cm away from the tumor edge. Newly diagnosed lung cancer patients had thoracic surgery in China, August–late 2014, without prior chemotherapy. Sequencing was performed on distant non-tumor lung tissue. The clonotype comes from a man aged 25-45 years with non-small cell lung cancer.

CDR3 bases: TGTGCCTGCAGTTACGATGAGACCCAATACTTC. Translating it yields CACSYDETQYF. The chain joins TRBV6-6 to TRBJ2-5; the D is unclear. Looked up from germline, CDR1 is MNHNY and CDR2 is SVGAGI (reference sequence). The CDR3 consists of 11 residues.